Following are 3 T cell receptor beta chains from one sample sequenced in a study of T cells after yellow fever vaccination. From the 5' RACE reads, TCRdb called clonotypes with MiXCR, one entry per CDR3 protein. The table lists under 600,000 distinct CDR3 sequences, roughly 14% of them singletons. Material: PBMCs, obtained on the day of the yellow fever booster vaccination. These TCRs come from a man younger than 40 who received the YFV17D yellow fever vaccine.

The gene calls are TRBV12-3 or TRBV12-4 and TRBJ2-3, with 11 nucleotides matching TRBD2. There are 21 residues in the CDR3. Losses at the gene ends were 3 bases for V and 0 bases for J; bases not matched to a gene: 17. In DNA form, the CDR3 reads TGTGCCAGCAGTTTTGGGGGAGGGACGGAGGGACTAGCGGCAAGCACAGATACGCAGTATTTT. It yields the protein CASSFGGGTEGLAASTDTQYF.

This clonotype was seen ten or more times. The rearrangement joins TRBV12-3 or TRBV12-4 to TRBJ2-1, with 11 bases matching TRBD2. The CDR3 contains 15 residues. V shed 2 bases and J 3 bases; nucleotides not matched to a gene: 0. The CDR3 sequence: CASSLLAGGYNEQFF. The DNA for the CDR3 is TGTGCCAGCAGTTTACTAGCGGGAGGCTACAATGAGCAGTTCTTC.

This clonotype was counted many times. This chain joins TRBV6-4 and TRBJ2-2; D not certain. CDR1 is MRHNA, CDR2 SNTAGT, per germline. V was cut by 4 bases and J by 5 bases, with 8 bases left in between. The CDR3 is 13 residues long. The chain's CDR3 is CASSAASTGELFF. The CDR3 nucleotides read TGTGCCAGCAGTGCGGCTAGTACCGGGGAGCTGTTTTTT.